This T cell receptor beta chain came from a study of T-cell memory formation after mild COVID-19. Regarding the study as a whole: Clones that contracted clustered mainly in CM and EM if CD4+ and in EMRA if CD8+.

5'RACE primed from the constant segment yielded TCR alpha and TCR beta cDNA libraries bearing sample barcodes and UMIs. TCRdb reprocessed the 5' RACE reads with MiXCR, giving one entry per CDR3 protein. The sample includes about 130,000 distinct CDR3 sequences, about a sixth of them seen just once. This clonotype was found a few times. The target antigen is unknown. The CDR3 has 17 amino acids. Germline CDR1 and CDR2: MNHEY and SVGAGI. The V end lost 6 bases, the J end lost 6 bases, and 21 bases lay between the germline ends. The chain employs TRBV6-5 and TRBJ2-6; TRBD1 or TRBD2 may be the D gene (7 bases each). Sequenced input: PBMCs or a T cell subset sorted from them (not recorded which). The receptor was derived from an adult woman who had mild COVID-19 (a few samples of this study predate the infection). Cell type and time point are not known. The DNA for the CDR3 is TGTGCCAGCAGAAAGACCGGGGAGGGGGCAAAGGCCAACGTCCTGACTTTC. This sequence encodes CASRKTGEGAKANVLTF.